This TCR beta chain was identified during a study of CD8+CD57+ T cells in acquired aplastic anemia. This CDR3 has 17 amino acids. The germline gives CDR1 SGHDN, CDR2 FVKESK. Template material for TCR beta VDJ and CDR3 profiling consisted of genomic DNA. Each CDR3 protein is one row after TCRdb ran MiXCR on the reads. Of over 200,000 distinct CDR3 sequences in the sample, roughly 55% were seen once. With regard to this clonotype: A junction end diverges from the germline sequence, so it may reflect a read error.

The source material was sorted CD4+, CD8+, or CD8+CD57+ T cells (not recorded which) from PBMCs. The TCR originated in a human donor in good health. The gene calls are TRBV14 and TRBJ2-5, with TRBD2 matching over 8 bases. This chain's CDR3 is CASSPLAGGSYQETQYF. The CDR3 DNA sequence: TGCGCCAGCAGCCCCCTGGCGGGAGGATCGTACCAAGAGACCCAGTACTTC. The entire variable domain, with the rest obtained from reference TRBV14 and TRBJ2-5, is as follows: EAGVTQFPSHSVIEKGQTVTLRCDPISGHDNLYWYRRVMGKEIKFLLHFVKESKQDESGMPNNRFLAERTGGTYSTLKVQPAELEDSGVYFCASSPLAGGSYQETQYFGPGTRLLVL.